The 12 T cell receptor beta chains below come from one sample, sequenced in a study of blood T cell repertoires in COVID-19. The method was immunoSEQ multiplex PCR; TCRdb's version includes in-frame clones alone and lacks a portion of them. The data show about 26,000 clones, 90% seen once. Sequenced: peripheral blood. These receptors came from a man in his sixties or seventies with acute or convalescent COVID-19.

The V gene is TRBV7-3, the J gene TRBJ2-7, with TRBD2 identical over 12 bases. The CDR3 totals 14 residues. Germline values: CDR1 SGHTA, CDR2 FQGTGA. Germline trimming cut 5 bases from V and 4 bases from J; bases unmatched to any gene: 3. This chain's CDR3 is CASSPTSGGYEQYF. Written as DNA, the CDR3 is TGTGCCAGCAGCCCTACTAGCGGGGGGTACGAGCAGTACTTC.

This clone was seen only once. This chain uses TRBV14 with TRBJ2-3; 11 positions agree with TRBD2. V was clipped by 5 bases and J by 3 bases; unmatched bases: 7. The CDR3 totals 16 residues. CDR1 SGHDN and CDR2 FVKESK come from the germline V gene. The DNA of the CDR3 is TGTGCCAGCAGCTACGGCTCTAGCGGGGGGACAGATACGCAGTATTTT. This gives the protein CASSYGSSGGTDTQYF.

The rearrangement uses TRBV19 and TRBJ2-2, with D perhaps matching TRBD2 (6 bases). The CDR3 is made up of 15 amino acids. Germline loops: CDR1 LNHDA, CDR2 SQIVND (reference sequence). V shed 3 bases and J shed 3 bases, with 11 bases lying between them. CDR3 sequence (DNA): TGTGCCAGTAGTATGCTTGGGGAGGACACCGGGGAGCTGTTTTTT. It translates to CASSMLGEDTGELFF.

The V gene is TRBV7-3, the J gene TRBJ1-1, with 8 bases identical to TRBD1. This CDR3 contains 14 residues. Germline lookup yields CDR1 SGHTA and CDR2 FQGTGA. V shed 2 bases, J shed 6 bases, and the junction held 5 bases outside the gene matches. The CDR3 nucleotides are TGTGCCAGCAGCTTATTGGGGACAGGTTCTGAAGCTTTCTTT. It encodes CASSLLGTGSEAFF. Drawing the rest from reference TRBV7-3 and TRBJ1-1, the complete variable domain is GAGVSQTPSNKVTEKGKYVELRCDPISGHTALYWYRQSLGQGPEFLIYFQGTGAADDSGLPNDRFFAVRPEGSVSTLKIQRTERGDSAVYLCASSLLGTGSEAFFGQGTRLTVV.

The V and J genes are TRBV7-3 and TRBJ2-1, with D tentatively TRBD2 (6 bases). Germline V CDR1 and CDR2: SGHTA, FQGTGA. Between the trimmed V and J ends, which lost 1 base and 6 bases, there was a span of 10 bases. The CDR3 is 14 residues long. The CDR3 DNA sequence: TGTGCCAGCAGCTTAAGGAGCGGGTCCAATGAGCAGTTCTTC. Its protein product is CASSLRSGSNEQFF.

V gene TRBV18 combines with J gene TRBJ2-7; 9 bases align to TRBD2. The V gene end was trimmed by 0 bases and the J gene end by 4 bases; junction bases not matched to a gene: 1. The CDR3 runs to 14 residues. Germline CDR1 reads KGHSH; CDR2 reads LQKENI. CDR3 residues: CASSPPSGSYEQYF. As DNA, the CDR3 is TGTGCCAGCTCACCACCTAGCGGGAGTTACGAGCAGTACTTC.

The DNA of the CDR3 is TGTGCCACCAGTGATGGGACAGGGGGCACTGTCTATGGCTACACCTTC. Translation gives CATSDGTGGTVYGYTF. The rearrangement links TRBV24-1 to TRBJ1-2; TRBD1 matches 12 bases. V dropped 3 bases and J dropped 4; count of bases not matched to a gene: 5. This CDR3 has 16 residues. CDR1 and CDR2 (germline): KGHDR, SFDVKD.

The chain is built from TRBV19 and TRBJ1-4; 8 bases line up with TRBD1. CDR1 LNHDA and CDR2 SQIVND come from the germline V gene (reference sequence). The junction had 6 bases not matched to a gene; V was cut back by 2 bases and J by 4 bases. The CDR3 is 16 residues long. The CDR3 nucleotides are TGTGCCAGTAGTATAAGGCAGGGGGCAAGTAATGAAAAACTGTTTTTT. This encodes CASSIRQGASNEKLFF. Drawing the rest from reference TRBV19 and TRBJ1-4, the complete variable domain is DGGITQSPKYLFRKEGQNVTLSCEQNLNHDAMYWYRQDPGQGLRLIYYSQIVNDFQKGDIAEGYSVSREKKESFPLTVTSAQKNPTAFYLCASSIRQGASNEKLFFGSGTQLSVL.

The J gene is TRBJ2-7, the V gene TRBV14, with TRBD2 as a possible D gene (6 bases). The CDR3 spans 12 residues. Trimming stripped 6 bases from V and 2 bases from J, with 8 bases between. Germline lookup yields CDR1 SGHDN and CDR2 FVKESK. The CDR3 DNA follows: TGTGCCAGCAGGTCGGGGGCCTACGAGCAGTACTTC. Residues: CASRSGAYEQYF.

The chain links TRBV18 to TRBJ1-2; D remains unclear. Germline CDR1 and CDR2: KGHSH and LQKENI. The CDR3 consists of 13 residues. V was clipped by 3 bases and J by 2 bases, with 7 bases between them. The DNA of the CDR3 is TGTGCCAGCTCACCCGGTTTCAACTATGGCTACACCTTC. It translates to CASSPGFNYGYTF.

This chain connects TRBV5-6 to TRBJ1-4; the match to TRBD1 covers 10 bases. Germline CDR1 is SGHDT and CDR2 is YYEEEE. Germline trimming cut 6 bases from V and 10 bases from J; bases unmatched to any gene: 6. The CDR3 consists of 13 residues. The CDR3 DNA sequence: TGTGCCAGCACCGGCGGGGACAGGGGAAAACTGTTTTTT. Its translation is CASTGGDRGKLFF.

The rearrangement links TRBV5-1 to TRBJ1-5; 7 positions match TRBD1. The CDR3 consists of 14 residues. Germline V lookup: CDR1 SGHRS, CDR2 YFSETQ. J was trimmed by 4 bases and V by 4 bases; bases with no gene match: 5. The CDR3 sequence is CASSPGTANQPQHF. The CDR3 DNA reads as TGCGCCAGCAGCCCAGGGACAGCTAATCAGCCCCAGCATTTT.